What follows are 8 T cell receptor beta chains derived from one specimen sequenced in a study of blood T cells in healthy people across ages. Through a sample-barcoded 5' primer and a J-beta primer mix, a second PCR was run for roughly 6 to 12 cycles. TCRdb called the 5' RACE reads again in MiXCR, with one record for every CDR3 protein. Of about 570,000 distinct CDR3 sequences listed, approximately 27% were seen once; the top ten hold about 18%. Input material: blood. Every receptor here comes from a woman in her 70s in good health.

This clonotype has only a few counts. The CDR3, as DNA: TGTGCCAGCATCCCGGGACTAGCGGACAATGAGCAGTTCTTC. Residues: CASIPGLADNEQFF. The chain employs TRBV2 and TRBJ2-1, with 11 bases identical to TRBD2. The trim removed 7 bases at V and 5 bases at J, leaving 4 bases unmatched. From germline, CDR1 is SNHLY and CDR2 FYNNEI. The length of the CDR3 is 14 residues.

The chain links TRBV6-6 to TRBJ2-1; 7 bases map to TRBD2. V shed 7 bases and J 4 bases; nucleotides not matched to a gene: 10. CDR1 is MNHNY, CDR2 SVGAGI, per germline (reference sequence). The CDR3 spans 15 residues. The CDR3 is CASKLELAGYNEQFF. The CDR3 DNA sequence: TGTGCCAGCAAACTCGAGTTAGCGGGTTACAATGAGCAGTTCTTC.

This chain uses TRBV2 with TRBJ1-1, with TRBD1 identical over 11 bases. V dropped 6 bases and J dropped 3; count of bases not matched to a gene: 3. This CDR3 is 14 amino acids long. Germline V gene lookup returns CDR1 SNHLY and CDR2 FYNNEI. CDR3 DNA: TGTGCCAGCAGGCCGGGACAGGGGGACACTGAAGCTTTCTTT. Protein sequence: CASRPGQGDTEAFF.

This clonotype was recorded a few times. The gene calls are TRBV20-1 and TRBJ2-5; TRBD2 aligns across 8 bases. The CDR3 runs 16 residues. Germline CDR1 DFQATT, CDR2 SNEGSKA (reference sequence). V gave up 4 bases and J gave up 2 bases; unmatched junction bases: 12. The CDR3 region is CSATILAGRGQETQYF. The CDR3 bases are TGCAGTGCTACGATCCTAGCGGGTCGGGGTCAAGAGACCCAGTACTTC.

The chain recombines TRBV7-9 with TRBJ2-3, with unresolved D. The CDR3 covers 14 residues. The V gene's germline CDR1 is SEHNR and CDR2 FQNEAQ (reference sequence). Trimming removed 4 bases at V and 3 bases at J, with 11 bases between. CDR3 loop: CASSSIPLTDTQYF. The CDR3 DNA follows: TGTGCCAGCAGCTCAATCCCACTTACAGATACGCAGTATTTT.

The V gene is TRBV27, the J gene TRBJ1-1; unclear D gene. The V end lost 7 bases, the J end lost 0 bases, and 15 bases lay between the germline ends. Germline assignment: CDR1 MNHEY and CDR2 SMNVEV (reference sequence). The CDR3 is made up of 15 amino acids. CDR3 amino acids: CASKTLGLLNTEAFF. The CDR3 DNA is TGTGCCAGCAAAACATTAGGACTCCTGAACACTGAAGCTTTCTTT.

This clonotype appeared many times. The chain carries TRBV5-1 and TRBJ1-1; no firm D call. V was shortened by 1 base and J by 1 base, with 8 bases between the two germline ends. This CDR3 spans 14 amino acids. Germline values: CDR1 SGHRS, CDR2 YFSETQ. CDR3 nucleotides: TGCGCCAGCAGCTTGAGGTCGGGGAACACTGAAGCTTTCTTT. Translating gives CASSLRSGNTEAFF.

V usage is TRBV29-1 and J usage is TRBJ1-2, with a tentative D call TRBD1 (6 bases). Germline-derived CDR1 and CDR2 are SQVTM and ANQGSEA. Trimming took 6 bases from V and 8 from J, leaving 19 bases between them. The CDR3 spans 13 residues. CDR3 coding DNA: TGCAGCGTGAACCAAGCGACAGGTGGGGGCTACACCTTC. This codes for CSVNQATGGGYTF.